A selection of T cell receptor beta chains follows, all from one sample in a study of blood T cell repertoires in COVID-19. Profiling relied on immunoSEQ multiplex PCR, and the TCRdb table lists in-frame clones only, not all of them. Of 120,000 or so clones in the sample, more than 60% are singletons; the top ten hold roughly 5.6%. Sequencing was done on a sample of peripheral blood. These receptors all stem from a man aged 65 to 85 with acute or convalescent COVID-19. CDR3s include the opening cysteine and the closing phenylalanine or tryptophan. The D gene is left open where the match is weak. Not all rows give a size; the values are once, few, many and, for expanded clones, a class.

v_gene	d_gene	j_gene	abundance	CDR3nt	CDR3aa
TRBV5-1	.	TRBJ2-1	.	TGCGCCAGCAGCTTCTTTGGCGGCAAGAATGAGCAGTTCTTC	CASSFFGGKNEQFF
TRBV2	.	TRBJ2-3	.	TGTGCCAGCAGCACCGGGGATACGCAGTATTTT	CASSTGDTQYF
TRBV3-1/TRBV3-2	TRBD2	TRBJ2-1	.	TGTGCCAGCAGCCAACGTCCTAGCGGGAGTGTGATCTACAATGAGCAGTTCTTC	CASSQRPSGSVIYNEQFF
TRBV18	.	TRBJ1-1	.	TGTGCCAGCTCACCGGGGGCAGCCTTGAACACTGAAGCTTTCTTT	CASSPGAALNTEAFF
TRBV29-1	.	TRBJ1-2	.	TGCAGCGTTGATTTTCAGGGTACCTATGGCTACACCTTC	CSVDFQGTYGYTF
TRBV6-5	.	TRBJ2-5	once	TGTGCCAGCAGGCCGGGACAACGGATGGAGACCCAGTACTTC	CASRPGQRMETQYF
TRBV2	.	TRBJ1-5	.	TGTGCCAGCAGCGCTATGGGAGGCGATCAGCCCCAGCATTTT	CASSAMGGDQPQHF
TRBV9	.	TRBJ1-2	.	TGTGCCAGCAGCGTAGCGCAGGGCGCTAACTATGGCTACACCTTC	CASSVAQGANYGYTF
TRBV9	.	TRBJ1-1	.	TGTGCCAGCAGCGTGGCCCGTCTCGACACTGAAGCTTTCTTT	CASSVARLDTEAFF
TRBV4-1	TRBD1	TRBJ1-2	.	TGCGCCAGCAGCCAGCCGGACAGGGGGAACTATGGCTACACCTTC	CASSQPDRGNYGYTF
TRBV30	.	TRBJ1-1	.	TGTGCCTGGAGCGCAACTTGGGCCGGTGAAGCTTTCTTT	CAWSATWAGEAFF
TRBV18	TRBD1	TRBJ1-1	.	TGTGCCAGCTCACTCCCGAGGGGGACAGGAAAGGTGAACACTGAAGCTTTCTTT	CASSLPRGTGKVNTEAFF
TRBV5-1	TRBD1	TRBJ2-7	once	TGCGCCAGCAGCTTGGACAGGGGCGACGAGCAGTACTTC	CASSLDRGDEQYF
TRBV6-2/TRBV6-3	.	TRBJ2-4	.	TGTGCCAGCAGTTACGCACAAGACATTCAGTACTTC	CASSYAQDIQYF
TRBV12-3/TRBV12-4	.	TRBJ1-2	.	TGTGCCAGCAGTACTTCAGGTGGAAGGGGCTACACCTTC	CASSTSGGRGYTF
TRBV19	TRBD1	TRBJ2-7	.	TGTGCCAGTAGGGACAGGTCGTACGAGCAGTACTTC	CASRDRSYEQYF
TRBV5-8	.	TRBJ1-2	.	TGTGCCAGCAGCTTGGACAGGACCCAGATTTATGGCTACACCTTC	CASSLDRTQIYGYTF
TRBV9	TRBD2	TRBJ2-1	.	TGTGCCAGCAGCGCCCCTAGCGGGAGTACTTACAATGAGCAGTTCTTC	CASSAPSGSTYNEQFF
TRBV20-1	TRBD1	TRBJ2-1	.	TGCAGTGCCCTGGGGACAGGAGAGCAGTTCTTC	CSALGTGEQFF
TRBV15	.	TRBJ2-7	.	TGTGCCACCAGCAGCGAGGACTCGTCCTACGAGCAGTACTTC	CATSSEDSSYEQYF
TRBV27	.	TRBJ1-5	.	TGTGCCAGCAGTTCCCGGAGGGAAAATCAGCCCCAGCATTTT	CASSSRRENQPQHF
TRBV27	TRBD2	TRBJ2-1	few	TGTGCCAGCAGTTTATTACTAGCGGGACCCAATGAGCAGTTCTTC	CASSLLLAGPNEQFF
TRBV29-1	TRBD1	TRBJ2-7	.	TGCAGCGTTGAAGGACAGGGTTCGGGTCCCTACGAGCAGTACTTC	CSVEGQGSGPYEQYF
TRBV19	.	TRBJ1-2	.	TGTGCCAGTAGTCGGCCACAGGTTGGGGGCTACACCTTC	CASSRPQVGGYTF
TRBV10-3	.	TRBJ2-6	.	TGTGCCGCCTCCAGGGAATCTGGGGCCAACGTCCTGACTTTC	CAASRESGANVLTF
TRBV9	.	TRBJ1-1	.	TGTGCCAGCAGCGATGGGAGCCGCACTGAAGCTTTCTTT	CASSDGSRTEAFF
TRBV19	.	TRBJ2-4	once	TGTGCCAGTAAGTCGTCGGGATGGGTCAAAAACATTCAGTACTTC	CASKSSGWVKNIQYF
TRBV4-3	TRBD2	TRBJ2-7	.	TGCGCCAGCAGCCAAGATACGGGGGGGGTCTACGAGCAGTACTTC	CASSQDTGGVYEQYF
TRBV7-3	TRBD2	TRBJ2-1	.	TGTGCCAGCAGCTTAAAACTAGCGGGCTCGTATGAGCAGTTCTTC	CASSLKLAGSYEQFF
TRBV6-5	TRBD1	TRBJ1-6	once	TGTGCCAGCAGTTTCCGGGACAGGGGGGAATCACCCCTCCACTTT	CASSFRDRGESPLHF
TRBV4-3	.	TRBJ2-5	.	TGCGCCAGCAGCCAAGACAGTGAAGAGACCCAGTACTTC	CASSQDSEETQYF
TRBV30	.	TRBJ1-1	.	TGTGCCTGGAGAAGAACCCGGGTACGGCCTGAAGCTTTCTTT	CAWRRTRVRPEAFF
TRBV7-9	TRBD2	TRBJ2-7	.	TGTGCCAGCAGCTTAGTGACTAGCGGGACCTCTGGGGAGCAGTACTTC	CASSLVTSGTSGEQYF
TRBV18	.	TRBJ2-7	.	TGTGCCAGCTCCTCGAGTCGGGACAACTACGAGCAGTACTTC	CASSSSRDNYEQYF
TRBV6-1	.	TRBJ2-1	.	TGTGCCAGCAGTGAAGCGCTTCCCGGGAGAGGTGATGAGCAGTTCTTC	CASSEALPGRGDEQFF
TRBV9	.	TRBJ1-2	.	TGTGCCAGCAGCGCTCGACAGGAAGCTAACTATGGCTACACCTTC	CASSARQEANYGYTF
TRBV19	.	TRBJ2-6	.	TGTGCCAGTAGTATTGTTCAGTCTGGGGCCAACGTCCTGACTTTC	CASSIVQSGANVLTF
TRBV19	TRBD1	TRBJ2-1	.	TGTGCCAGTAGGATGGGACAGGGACCATACAATGAGCAGTTCTTC	CASRMGQGPYNEQFF
TRBV6-5	.	TRBJ1-1	.	TGTGCCAGCAGTTACACAAGGACAGTGGAGAACACTGAAGCTTTCTTT	CASSYTRTVENTEAFF
TRBV7-9	TRBD1	TRBJ1-3	.	TGTGCCAGCAGCTCCGGGACAGGTGGAAACACCATATATTTT	CASSSGTGGNTIYF
TRBV11-2	TRBD1	TRBJ2-5	many	TGTGCCAGCAGCTTTGGACAGGGGGATGTCGTGACCCAGTACTTC	CASSFGQGDVVTQYF
TRBV28	TRBD2	TRBJ2-7	.	TGTGCCAGCAGTTTGACCGGGACTAGAAGTTACGAGCAGTACTTC	CASSLTGTRSYEQYF
TRBV21-1	.	TRBJ2-3	.	TGTGCCAGCAGCAGAGGGACTAGCGGGAGAGATACGCAGTATTTT	CASSRGTSGRDTQYF
TRBV15	TRBD1	TRBJ1-1	.	TGTGCCACCAGCAGGGACAGGGAGTACGCTGAAGCTTTCTTT	CATSRDREYAEAFF
TRBV29-1	TRBD2	TRBJ2-1	.	TGCAGCGGTGGGACCGGGACTAGCGGACTTGAGCAGTTCTTC	CSGGTGTSGLEQFF
TRBV27	TRBD2	TRBJ2-1	.	TGTGCCAGCAGACCAATCCGAGTAGCGGGACCCTCCTACAATGAGCAGTTCTTC	CASRPIRVAGPSYNEQFF
TRBV30	.	TRBJ1-4	.	TGTGCCTGGAGACACGGGACACAACATGAAAAACTGTTTTTT	CAWRHGTQHEKLFF
TRBV18	.	TRBJ2-2	.	TGTGCCAGCTCACCACAGGACTTGCCCACCGGGGAGCTGTTTTTT	CASSPQDLPTGELFF
TRBV4-2	.	TRBJ1-1	.	TGTGCCAGCAGCCCCTTTTTAAGCGGGGGCACTGAAGCTTTCTTT	CASSPFLSGGTEAFF
TRBV9	TRBD1	TRBJ1-1	few	TGTGCCAGCAGCGCGAGAGCCACAGGGGTAGAAGCTTTCTTT	CASSARATGVEAFF
TRBV19	.	TRBJ2-5	.	TGTGCCAGTAGTAACCAACAGGGTGGGGAAGAGACCCAGTACTTC	CASSNQQGGEETQYF
TRBV6-5	TRBD2	TRBJ2-7	.	TGTGCCAGCAGTTACTCCCGTGGAAGCGGGGGCTACGAGCAGTACTTC	CASSYSRGSGGYEQYF
TRBV3-1/TRBV3-2	TRBD2	TRBJ2-3	.	TGTGCCAGCAGCTTCGGACTAGCGGGAGGGCTGAGTACGCAGTATTTT	CASSFGLAGGLSTQYF